One sample yielded the 20 T cell receptor beta chains listed below, sequenced in a study of glioma-infiltrating T cells. The iRepertoire nested amplicon-rescue multiplex PCR amplified TCR alpha and beta CDR3s from RNA. One entry per CDR3 protein results from TCRdb running MiXCR on the multiplex PCR reads. The sample lists several thousand distinct CDR3 sequences; about 28% were seen once. What was sequenced was glioma tissue, nonneoplastic brain tissue, or PBMCs (not recorded which). All receptors come from a human donor with low-grade glioma or glioblastoma, undergoing nonglioma brain surgery, or in good health (not recorded which).

On this clonotype itself: The conserved final phenylalanine or tryptophan is absent from the CDR3, which likely points to a read error. The DNA is omitted, as the CDR3 cannot be located on it reliably, and the CDR3 follows TCRdb's listing. The rearrangement uses TRBV24-1 and TRBJ2-3. From its first to its last residue, the CDR3 has 14 amino acids. The germline CDR1 and CDR2 sequences are KGHDR and SFDVKD. The CDR3 region is CATSDLDWHDTQSS.

This clonotype was observed many times. The chain carries TRBV19 and TRBJ2-2; D is unclear. Germline V gene lookup returns CDR1 LNHDA and CDR2 SQIVND (reference sequence). The CDR3 totals 13 residues. Trimming stripped 7 bases from V and 1 base from J, with 7 bases between. The CDR3 sequence: CASNRWNTGELFF. The DNA for the CDR3 is TGTGCCAGTAATCGGTGGAACACCGGGGAGCTGTTTTTT.

This clonotype has a count of ten or more. CDR3 coding DNA: TGTGCCAGCAGCCGGGGGACAGGGTCGACAGATACGCAGTATTTT. This gives the protein CASSRGTGSTDTQYF. The chain combines TRBV7-2 with TRBJ2-3, with 9 bases identical to TRBD1. Germline assignment: CDR1 SGHTA and CDR2 FQGNSA. The V and J ends lost 5 bases and 3 bases, in that order; junction bases with no gene match: 6. This CDR3 region has 15 residues. The full variable domain, with the rest looked up from reference TRBV7-2 and TRBJ2-3, is GAGVSQSPSNKVTEKGKDVELRCDPISGHTALYWYRQSLGQGLEFLIYFQGNSAPDKSGLPSDRFSAERTGGSVSTLTIQRTQQEDSAVYLCASSRGTGSTDTQYFGPGTRLTVL.

V is TRBV20-1 and J is TRBJ2-7; no firm D call. Deletions cut 8 bases from V and 5 bases from J, with 22 bases between. There are 14 residues in the CDR3. Germline-derived CDR1 and CDR2 are DFQATT and SNEGSKA (reference sequence). DNA for the CDR3: TGCAGTCCCAGTCCCCCCCCCGAGGTCCACGAGCAGTACTTC. Translating gives CSPSPPPEVHEQYF.

This clonotype came up many times. The chain uses TRBV18 and TRBJ2-1, with D possibly matching TRBD1 (6 bases). Trimming cost V 0 bases and J 6 bases, with 21 bases left between them. The CDR3 has 18 residues. CDR1 is KGHSH and CDR2 is LQKENI in the germline V gene. For the CDR3, the DNA is TGTGCCAGCTCACCACCGATCGCAGGGGCCAACGGACGCAATGAGCAGTTCTTC. It is translated as CASSPPIAGANGRNEQFF.

At least ten counts were recorded for this clonotype. The V call is TRBV12-3 or TRBV12-4, the J call TRBJ1-1, with 8 bases lining up with TRBD1. CDR3 length equals 16 residues. The V gene end was trimmed by 5 bases and the J gene end by 0 bases; junction bases not matched to a gene: 8. DNA of the CDR3: TGTGCCAGCAGTCTAAATAGACAGGGGATGAACACTGAAGCTTTCTTT. Its translation: CASSLNRQGMNTEAFF.

The chain employs TRBV27 and TRBJ1-5; D possibly corresponds to TRBD1 (5 bases). Germline loops: CDR1 MNHEY, CDR2 SMNVEV (reference sequence). The CDR3 consists of 12 residues. V lost 6 bases and J 13 bases, leaving 16 bases between the germline ends. CDR3 residues: CASSVPGKGQHF. In DNA form, the CDR3 reads TGTGCCAGCAGCGTCCCGGGAAAGGGGCAGCATTTT.

This clonotype is deemed medium-sized. The chain couples TRBV19 to TRBJ2-1, with D unclear. Germline V gene sequence: CDR1 LNHDA, CDR2 SQIVND (reference sequence). Trimming stripped 6 bases from V and 12 bases from J, with 12 bases between. The CDR3 runs to 11 residues. CDR3 amino acids: CASSVGHGQFF. In DNA form, the CDR3 reads TGTGCCAGTAGCGTCGGCCACGGGCAGTTCTTC.

Points on this clonotype: This CDR3 fails to terminate in the conserved phenylalanine or tryptophan, so it likely reflects a read error. The chain uses TRBV6-1 and TRBJ2-3, with TRBD2 matching 8 bases. The germline CDR1 and CDR2 sequences are MNHNS and SASEGT. The CDR3 extends over 19 amino acids. The junction had 17 bases not matched to a gene; V was cut back by 6 bases and J by 0 bases. CDR3 loop: CASSRKAGAVGPSTDTQYL. CDR3 DNA: TGTGCCAGCAGCCGCAAAGCGGGAGCCGTGGGCCCGAGCACAGATACGCAGTATTTG.

In this sample, this clonotype turned up many times. V usage is TRBV7-9 and J usage is TRBJ2-7; D possibly corresponds to TRBD1 (6 bases). This CDR3 comprises 14 residues. With 5 bases removed from V and 2 bases from J, the gap between germline ends came to 13 bases. The germline V gene encodes CDR1 SEHNR and CDR2 FQNEAQ (reference sequence). CDR3 loop: CASSASGTPYEQYF. CDR3 DNA: TGTGCCAGCAGCGCATCCGGGACACCCTACGAGCAGTACTTC.

This clonotype has ten or more counts. The chain carries TRBV18 and TRBJ2-7, with D possibly matching TRBD2 (6 bases). The CDR3 covers 13 residues. Germline assignment: CDR1 KGHSH and CDR2 LQKENI. V was pared by 3 bases and J by 2 bases, with 8 bases between. The CDR3 loop reads CASSPPSAYEQYF. The CDR3 DNA follows: TGTGCCAGCTCACCGCCTAGCGCCTACGAGCAGTACTTC.

This clonotype was observed many times. This chain links TRBV5-1 with TRBJ1-1; tentatively, D is TRBD1 (6 bases). CDR1 is SGHRS, CDR2 YFSETQ, per germline. V shed 2 bases and J shed 0 bases, with 17 bases lying between them. The CDR3 contains 17 residues. DNA for the CDR3: TGCGCCAGCAGCTTCGGGGGGGCTTGGTTGATGAACACTGAAGCTTTCTTT. Protein sequence: CASSFGGAWLMNTEAFF.

For this clonotype: At one end the junction does not follow the germline gene, possibly because of a read error. V is TRBV6-2 or TRBV6-3 and J is TRBJ1-3, with D possibly being TRBD1 (6 bases). Germline CDR1 MNHEY, CDR2 SVGEGT. The CDR3 runs to 14 residues. DNA of the CDR3: TGTTCCAGCCGCTCGACAGGTTCGGGAAACACCATATATTTT. Its translation: CSSRSTGSGNTIYF.

Of note for this clonotype: The junction departs from the called germline gene at one end, perhaps through a read error. V gene TRBV6-6 combines with J gene TRBJ1-1; 7 bases match TRBD1. Germline loops: CDR1 MNHNY, CDR2 SVGAGI (reference sequence). The CDR3 consists of 14 residues. CDR3 sequence: CASSSGQANNEAFF. CDR3 bases: TGTGCCAGCAGTTCAGGACAGGCGAACAATGAAGCGTTCTTT.

This clonotype has a count of ten or more. The gene calls are TRBV5-4 and TRBJ2-4; no reliable D call. CDR1 and CDR2 (germline): SGHNT, YYREEE (reference sequence). CDR3 length: 16 amino acids. V was shortened by 1 base and J by 0 bases, with 11 bases between the two germline ends. CDR3 residues: CASSLSPDLAKNIQYF. The CDR3 DNA is TGTGCCAGCAGCTTGTCTCCCGACCTAGCCAAAAACATTCAGTACTTC.

On this clonotype itself: A read error may account for a junction end that differs from germline. The V call is TRBV9, the J call TRBJ2-5; possible D gene TRBD2, 5 bases. The CDR3 contains 13 residues. Germline V gives CDR1 SGDLS, CDR2 YYNGEE. The CDR3 loop reads CASSLSWGEPQYF. The CDR3 DNA reads TGTGCCAGCAGCTTAAGTTGGGGAGAGCCCCAGTACTTT.

CDR3 nucleotide sequence: TGTGCCAGCAAATTAGCGGGGGGGCAAAAGACCCAGTACTTC. Its translation is CASKLAGGQKTQYF. This chain uses TRBV7-2 with TRBJ2-5; 11 bases fit TRBD2. The V segment lost 7 bases and the J segment 6 bases; nucleotides outside the gene matches: 7. This CDR3 has 14 residues. Per germline, CDR1 SGHTA and CDR2 FQGNSA. Full variable domain (outside the CDR3, taken from reference TRBV7-2 and TRBJ2-5): GAGVSQSPSNKVTEKGKDVELRCDPISGHTALYWYRQSLGQGLEFLIYFQGNSAPDKSGLPSDRFSAERTGGSVSTLTIQRTQQEDSAVYLCASKLAGGQKTQYFGPGTRLLVL.

Judged by abundance, this clonotype is medium-sized. The chain combines TRBV6-2 or TRBV6-3 with TRBJ2-7, with a possible D match to TRBD1 (5 bases). Germline assignment: CDR1 MNHEY and CDR2 SVGEGT. The CDR3 has 13 amino acids. Trimming left V 3 bases short and J 3 bases short, with 9 bases between. The CDR3 is CASSYTGDYEQYV. In nucleotides, the CDR3 is TGTGCCAGCAGTTATACAGGTGACTACGAGCAGTACGTC.

This clonotype was counted at least ten times. J is TRBJ2-5 and V is TRBV24-1; tentatively, D is TRBD2 (7 bases). V was trimmed by 2 bases and J by 6 bases, leaving 15 bases between them. Looked up from germline, CDR1 is KGHDR and CDR2 is SFDVKD. This CDR3 region has 15 residues. CDR3 loop: CATSDSTGGSKTQYF. The CDR3 nucleotides read TGTGCCACCAGTGATTCGACGGGGGGCTCAAAGACCCAGTACTTC.

This clonotype was observed at least ten times. This chain joins TRBV7-2 and TRBJ2-1, with D maybe TRBD1 (5 bases). There are 13 residues in the CDR3. Trimming left V 1 base short and J 10 bases short, with 11 bases between. Germline CDR1 and CDR2: SGHTA and FQGNSA. CDR3 DNA: TGTGCCAGCAGCTTAGTTGGGGCAGGGGAGCAGTTCTTC. Encoded protein: CASSLVGAGEQFF. The variable domain in full, completed from reference TRBV7-2 and TRBJ2-1, reads GAGVSQSPSNKVTEKGKDVELRCDPISGHTALYWYRQSLGQGLEFLIYFQGNSAPDKSGLPSDRFSAERTGGSVSTLTIQRTQQEDSAVYLCASSLVGAGEQFFGPGTRLTVL.